The sequence of this TCR beta chain was determined in a study of blood T cell repertoires in COVID-19 (dated by TCRdb to 2020 to 2022). Context from the whole study: Collaborator samples came from the United States, Italy and Spain and covered acute and convalescent phases of COVID-19. HLA class I and class II types, where available, came from metadata supplied by the sample provider rather than from assay-based typing. A freely available public database, intended as a resource for researchers studying the immune response to SARS-CoV-2, is where the repertoires were released. Deeply sampled blood TCRbeta repertoires from subjects exposed to, actively infected with, or recovered from COVID-19 were included in the dataset. The sample metadata nearly always contained a de-identified subject ID, COVID-19 status, age in years and sex. The prospective study material was composed of cDNA or gDNA derived from T cells, B-cell-depleted T cells, or PBMCs. The samples were drawn from two sources: the first 160 participants of the ongoing ImmuneRACE study, and 1,000 to 1,500 subjects contributed by 6 global collaborators.

Each collaborating institution followed its own protocols to collect whole blood in K2EDTA tubes. For TCRbeta analysis, collaborators shipped samples in one of three forms: frozen whole blood, isolated PBMCs, or DNA extracted from either of those sample types. With regard to this clone: Its antigen is currently not known. No much larger clone exists at a distance of one base, and base qualities are not known.

Study-wide conclusions, independent of this receptor: The quantity of clinical and demographic metadata differed by source and by participant and was supplied without curation.

Here V drops 4 bases and J drops 5 bases, and the junction holds 9 bases not matched to any gene. CDR1 and CDR2, per the germline V gene, are SGHTA and FQGNSA. Including the terminal cysteine and phenylalanine, the CDR3 comprises 16 residues. CDR3 DNA is the only sequence kept; it has 48 bases, read in frame from the first base. The immunoSEQ Assay, a bias-controlled multiplex PCR, was used to amplify TCRbeta CDR3 regions from genomic DNA. On the authors' methods: The number of nucleated cells in each sample was estimated from the amplification of reference gene primers within the assay. To quantify the absolute abundance of each unique TCRbeta CDR3 rearrangement, sequence reads were collapsed and filtered. For each sample, productive Simpson clonality was calculated as the square root of Simpson's diversity index over productive rearrangements. Entries here come from immuneACCESS through TCRdb and include only in-frame sequences with V and J called. Some clones fail to appear in such tables; in the studies checked, an unresolved V gene covers under half of the shortfall, and the cause of the remainder is unknown. The V and J calls and the clone size are those of that table, but D and trimming were determined from the DNA. The sample table records 130,000 or so clones; around 80% of these occur just once. Roughly an eighth of the sample comes from the top ten.

The chain is assembled from TRBV7-2 and TRBJ2-5, with TRBD2 identical over 11 junction bases. This TCR was sampled from an older woman with acute or convalescent COVID-19. The sample was peripheral blood. The base sequence is TGTGCCAGCAGCTCGAGACTAGCGGGGCTAGGGGAGACCCAGTACTTC. It specifies CASSSRLAGLGETQYF.